These 21 T cell receptor beta chains came from one sample sequenced in a study of T cells in narcolepsy. The method was immunoSEQ multiplex PCR; TCRdb's version includes in-frame clones alone and lacks a portion of them. The sample includes around 25,000 clones, approximately 86% of them seen just once. The sequencing sample was made of CD45RA- memory CD4+ T cells from PBMCs. All receptors derive from a human donor with narcolepsy.

This chain joins TRBV18 and TRBJ1-2, with 8 nucleotides matching TRBD1. Trimming cost V 4 bases and J 4 bases; bases outside gene matches: 2. Germline V gene lookup returns CDR1 KGHSH and CDR2 LQKENI. CDR3 size: 13 residues. The CDR3 region is CASSLGQGYGYTF. DNA of the CDR3: TGTGCCAGCTCACTAGGACAGGGCTATGGCTACACCTTC.

J is TRBJ2-7 and V is TRBV28; 7 nucleotides agree with TRBD1. The germline V gene has CDR1 MDHEN and CDR2 SYDVKM. The V gene end was trimmed by 5 bases and the J gene end by 2 bases; junction bases not matched to a gene: 9. CDR3 length: 15 residues. CDR3 loop: CASSPPDRPTYEQYV. The CDR3 DNA is TGTGCCAGCAGTCCCCCGGACAGGCCGACCTACGAGCAGTACGTC.

This clone was recorded a few times. The chain has TRBV11-1 and TRBJ2-1; maybe TRBD2 (7 bases). Germline loops: CDR1 SGHAT, CDR2 FQDESV (reference sequence). CDR3 size: 16 residues. V was pared by 7 bases and J by 1 base, with 17 bases between. The CDR3 loop reads CASTPGGGYSYNEQFF. CDR3 sequence (DNA): TGTGCCAGCACCCCTGGGGGGGGCTATTCCTACAATGAGCAGTTCTTC.

The genes are TRBV18 and TRBJ1-5; unclear D gene. The germline gives CDR1 KGHSH, CDR2 LQKENI. The V end lost 2 bases, the J end lost 7 bases, and 6 bases lay between the germline ends. The CDR3 has 12 amino acids. The chain's CDR3 is CASSPGGQPQHF. Written as DNA, the CDR3 is TGTGCCAGCTCACCAGGAGGGCAGCCCCAGCATTTT.

The rearrangement joins TRBV28 to TRBJ1-5; maybe TRBD1 (5 bases). Germline V gene sequence: CDR1 MDHEN, CDR2 SYDVKM. The CDR3 is 16 residues long. Trimming removed 5 bases from V and 8 bases from J, with 22 bases in between. CDR3 protein: CASSPGWGGLLEPQHF. DNA for the CDR3: TGTGCCAGCAGTCCGGGTTGGGGGGGACTGTTGGAGCCCCAGCATTTT.

The chain has TRBV6-6 and TRBJ1-2; D not resolved. Trimming left V 8 bases short and J 3 bases short, with 10 bases between. CDR1 is MNHNY, CDR2 SVGAGI, per germline (reference sequence). The CDR3 totals 12 residues. CDR3 residues: CASWTADYGYTF. In DNA form, the CDR3 reads TGTGCCAGCTGGACGGCTGACTATGGCTACACCTTC.

The chain links TRBV6-1 to TRBJ1-1; no clear D. Trimming took 7 bases from V and 0 from J, leaving 12 bases between them. The CDR3 covers 14 residues. Germline CDR1 and CDR2: MNHNS and SASEGT. CDR3 protein: CASKEGLMNTEAFF. CDR3 DNA: TGTGCCAGCAAGGAAGGACTCATGAACACTGAAGCTTTCTTT.

The V call is TRBV2, the J call TRBJ2-5; 10 positions match TRBD1. Germline V gives CDR1 SNHLY, CDR2 FYNNEI. The length of the CDR3 is 15 residues. V was pared by 5 bases and J by 5 bases, with 8 bases of the junction left unmatched. CDR3 region: CASSPSGQGLETQYF. CDR3 coding DNA: TGTGCCAGCAGTCCCTCGGGACAGGGGTTGGAGACCCAGTACTTC.

This clone was seen a few times. The rearrangement joins TRBV21-1 to TRBJ1-5. TRBV21-1 is noted as a pseudogene. The CDR3 is 15 residues long. The CDR3 region has the DNA TGTGCCAGCAGCAAAAAGGAAAGCCTCCGGCAGCCCCAGCATTTT. Translated: CASSKKESLRQPQHF.

V is TRBV10-3 and J is TRBJ2-7; 7 positions agree with TRBD1. V shed 4 bases and J 3 bases; nucleotides not matched to a gene: 9. Looked up from germline, CDR1 is ENHRY and CDR2 is SYGVKD. This CDR3 region has 15 residues. This CDR3 reads CAISGLGQENYEQYF. The CDR3 DNA is TGTGCCATCAGTGGCCTTGGACAGGAAAACTACGAGCAGTACTTC.

The J gene is TRBJ1-5, the V gene TRBV6-6; 8 bases map to TRBD1. Germline CDR1 and CDR2: MNHNY and SVGAGI (reference sequence). The CDR3 loop spans 14 amino acids. V dropped 8 bases and J dropped 7; count of bases not matched to a gene: 10. The CDR3 protein is CASGRQGTSQPQHF. DNA of the CDR3: TGTGCCAGCGGGAGACAGGGGACGAGCCAGCCCCAGCATTTT.

J is TRBJ1-5 and V is TRBV15; D perhaps matches TRBD1 (5 bases). The CDR3 totals 14 residues. Germline V gives CDR1 LNHNV, CDR2 YYDKDF (reference sequence). V lost 3 bases and J lost 6, with 12 bases in between. CDR3 amino acids: CATSRGEWRQPQHF. CDR3 sequence (DNA): TGTGCCACCAGCAGGGGGGAGTGGCGTCAGCCCCAGCATTTT. Supplemented by reference TRBV15 and TRBJ1-5, the full variable domain reads DAMVIQNPRYQVTQFGKPVTLSCSQTLNHNVMYWYQQKSSQAPKLLFHYYDKDFNNEADTPDNFQSRRPNTSFCFLDIRSPGLGDTAMYLCATSRGEWRQPQHFGDGTRLSIL.

The chain joins TRBV13 to TRBJ1-2; weak D call: TRBD1 (5 bases). V lost 7 bases and J 3 bases, leaving 12 bases between the germline ends. Per germline, CDR1 PRHDT and CDR2 FYEKMQ (reference sequence). This CDR3 region has 13 residues. For the CDR3, the DNA is TGTGCCAGCAACCGGGGGGGTGACTATGGCTACACCTTC. It yields the protein CASNRGGDYGYTF.

V gene TRBV11-2 combines with J gene TRBJ2-3, with 8 bases aligning to TRBD1. The trim removed 4 bases at V and 0 bases at J, leaving 6 bases unmatched. CDR1 and CDR2 from the germline V gene are SGHAT and FQNNGV. The CDR3 extends over 16 amino acids. Written as DNA, the CDR3 is TGTGCCAGCAGCTCGCAGGGGGCGGCCAGCACAGATACGCAGTATTTT. Its translation is CASSSQGAASTDTQYF.

V gene TRBV6-4 combines with J gene TRBJ2-3; tentative D call: TRBD1 (6 bases). CDR3 length: 15 residues. V lost 6 bases to trimming and J lost 2 bases, with 15 bases between them. CDR1 is MRHNA and CDR2 is SNTAGT in the germline V gene. Written as DNA, the CDR3 is TGTGCCAGCAGACGAAGGACAGACTTCACAGATACGCAGTATTTT. It specifies CASRRRTDFTDTQYF.

The chain recombines TRBV20-1 with TRBJ2-1; 10 bases are shared with TRBD2. V lost 6 bases, J lost 13 bases, and 6 bases stayed unmatched. Germline CDR1 DFQATT, CDR2 SNEGSKA (reference sequence). The CDR3 has 11 residues. CDR3: CSARLAGAQFF. In DNA, the CDR3 is TGCAGTGCACGTCTAGCGGGGGCCCAGTTCTTC.

The V and J genes are TRBV28 and TRBJ1-2; D gene unclear. The germline V and J ends were trimmed by 3 bases and 8 bases, with 13 bases remaining between them. CDR1 and CDR2 (germline): MDHEN, SYDVKM. CDR3 size: 13 residues. CDR3 amino acids: CASSLASFGGYTF. The DNA for the CDR3 is TGTGCCAGCAGTTTGGCCTCCTTTGGGGGCTACACCTTC.

This chain links TRBV2 with TRBJ2-2, with unresolved D. The CDR3 has 13 amino acids. Germline V lookup: CDR1 SNHLY, CDR2 FYNNEI. V was clipped by 6 bases and J by 5 bases, with 10 bases between them. CDR3 nucleotides: TGTGCCAGCAGGTCGATAATTACCGGGGAGCTGTTTTTT. Its translation is CASRSIITGELFF. Complete variable domain (other parts from reference TRBV2 and TRBJ2-2): EPEVTQTPSHQVTQMGQEVILRCVPISNHLYFYWYRQILGQKVEFLVSFYNNEISEKSEIFDDQFSVERPDGSNFTLKIRSTKLEDSAMYFCASRSIITGELFFGEGSRLTVL.

The chain has TRBV5-1 and TRBJ2-7, with no clear D. The V and J ends lost 1 base and 5 bases respectively, with 19 bases between them. The CDR3 runs 16 residues. Germline V gene sequence: CDR1 SGHRS, CDR2 YFSETQ. CDR3 loop: CASSLLPPGLVHEQYF. CDR3 nucleotide sequence: TGCGCCAGCAGCTTGCTTCCTCCGGGCCTCGTTCACGAGCAGTACTTC. Full variable domain (rest looked up from reference TRBV5-1 and TRBJ2-7): KAGVTQTPRYLIKTRGQQVTLSCSPISGHRSVSWYQQTPGQGLQFLFEYFSETQRNKGNFPGRFSGRQFSNSRSEMNVSTLELGDSALYLCASSLLPPGLVHEQYFGPGTRLTVT.

The rearrangement links TRBV5-1 to TRBJ2-1; D ambiguous. This CDR3 is 16 amino acids long. V was clipped by 4 bases and J by 5 bases, with 19 bases between them. Germline CDR1 reads SGHRS; CDR2 reads YFSETQ. In DNA form, the CDR3 reads TGCGCCAGCAGCCTCTGGGCCACCTCTTTGGACAATGAGCAGTTCTTC. This translates into CASSLWATSLDNEQFF.

The chain combines TRBV19 with TRBJ1-5; the D gene is possibly TRBD1 (5 bases). Looked up from germline, CDR1 is LNHDA and CDR2 is SQIVND (reference sequence). CDR3 length: 16 residues. With 5 bases removed from V and 7 bases from J, the gap between germline ends came to 21 bases. The CDR3 nucleotides are TGTGCCAGTAGTTCCGGGATCGGGGGAAACAGCCAGCCCCAGCATTTT. It encodes CASSSGIGGNSQPQHF. The full variable domain, rest sourced from reference TRBV19 and TRBJ1-5, is DGGITQSPKYLFRKEGQNVTLSCEQNLNHDAMYWYRQDPGQGLRLIYYSQIVNDFQKGDIAEGYSVSREKKESFPLTVTSAQKNPTAFYLCASSSGIGGNSQPQHFGDGTRLSIL.